This record looks at one T cell receptor beta chain sequence and its context. Its antigen is unknown. Profiled with immunoSEQ multiplex PCR; TCRdb holds only in-frame clones, not every one. In the table there are about 350,000 clones, about 85% of which are singletons. The sample comes from a study of Ad26.COV2.S vaccination and SARS-CoV-2 variants. Study-wide background: Ad26.COV2.S was injected intramuscularly once or twice, 56 days apart. Study observations and caveats: It is possible that the TCR breadth and depth analyses underestimated the total T cell responses.

This CDR3 region has 16 residues. V was trimmed by 3 bases and J by 0 bases, leaving 13 bases between them. CDR1 and CDR2 from the germline V gene are SGHRS and YFSETQ. This sample's treatment: about 20 received Ad26.COV2.S at low or high dose, single or two shots; 5 received placebo; per-sample allocation not given. Each sample was drawn 63 days after the first injection (of vaccine or placebo). An adult donor aged 18-55 years was enrolled in Boston. Participants' vaccine, an Ad26 vector, delivered Wuhan-strain SARS-CoV-2 spike. The rearrangement uses TRBV5-1 and TRBJ2-1; D is undetermined. The sequences come from peripheral blood, collected in a trial of Ad26.COV2.S vaccine versus placebo. This TCR was sampled from a person between 18 and 60 years old who received the Ad26.COV2.S COVID-19 vaccine or a placebo. The CDR3 nucleotides read TGCGCCAGCAGCTCTACCCGGTTGAGCTCCTACAATGAGCAGTTCTTC. Its protein product is CASSSTRLSSYNEQFF. Together with reference TRBV5-1 and TRBJ2-1, the CDR3 gives the full variable domain: KAGVTQTPRYLIKTRGQQVTLSCSPISGHRSVSWYQQTPGQGLQFLFEYFSETQRNKGNFPGRFSGRQFSNSRSEMNVSTLELGDSALYLCASSSTRLSSYNEQFFGPGTRLTVL.